Below, one TCR beta chain is given with its context. This sample stems from a study of blood T cell repertoires in COVID-19. For the study at large: Sites in the United States, Italy and Spain provided acute and convalescent COVID-19 samples.

Original data processing: Nucleated cell number was recorded as an estimate derived from reference gene primer amplification. Repertoires were generated with immunoSEQ multiplex PCR, while TCRdb's copy carries only in-frame clones and drops some. V and J calls and clone size are given by that table; D and trimming were obtained from the DNA. Seen here are 30,000 to 35,000 clones, roughly four fifths observed once, and the top ten hold under 50%. V was clipped by 1 base and J by 5 bases, with 5 bases between them. This CDR3 is 12 amino acids long. The V gene's germline CDR1 is SGHTA and CDR2 FQGNSA. This TCR was recovered from an older man with active or convalescent COVID-19. Sequences were obtained from peripheral blood. V and J are TRBV7-2 and TRBJ2-5; TRBD2 is a possible D gene (5 bases). The CDR3 DNA reads as TGTGCCAGCAGCTTAGGGAGGGAGACCCAGTACTTC. Translated, it gives CASSLGRETQYF.